These 19 T cell receptor beta chains originate from one sample sequenced in a study of healthy donors' naive CD4 and CD8 T cells. Each TCR library used approximately 500 ng of total RNA and a linear amplification protocol. TCRdb recomputed calls from the reads with MiXCR, one row per CDR3 protein. The sample holds 150,000 to 200,000 distinct CDR3 sequences, around 74% seen once. The sequenced sample was naive CD4+ and CD8+ T cells sorted from blood, pooled from several donors. These receptors were collected from a pool of human donors in good health; the sample pools cells from several healthy donors.

The rearrangement uses TRBV10-3 and TRBJ2-7; TRBD1 agrees at 9 bases. With 6 bases clipped from V and 5 bases from J, the junction kept 2 bases outside the gene matches. Germline CDR1 and CDR2: ENHRY and SYGVKD. The CDR3 length is 12 residues. The CDR3 DNA follows: TGTGCCATCAGGGGACAGGGAGACGAGCAGTACTTC. This codes for CAIRGQGDEQYF.

J is TRBJ2-7 and V is TRBV5-6; 10 bases align to TRBD2. Germline V gene sequence: CDR1 SGHDT, CDR2 YYEEEE. V gave up 4 bases and J gave up 6 bases; unmatched junction bases: 16. CDR3 length: 17 amino acids. The CDR3 DNA reads as TGTGCCAGCAGCACCCTCCTCACCGGGACTAGCGTCCCCGAGCAGTACTTC. The encoded protein is CASSTLLTGTSVPEQYF. The full variable domain, rest sourced from reference TRBV5-6 and TRBJ2-7, is DAGVTQSPTHLIKTRGQQVTLRCSPKSGHDTVSWYQQALGQGPQFIFQYYEEEERQRGNFPDRFSGHQFPNYSSELNVNALLLGDSALYLCASSTLLTGTSVPEQYFGPGTRLTVT.

The chain couples TRBV18 to TRBJ2-7; 9 bases fit TRBD1. The CDR3 is 16 amino acids. From germline, CDR1 is KGHSH and CDR2 LQKENI. J was trimmed by 5 bases and V by 3 bases; bases with no gene match: 11. The CDR3 DNA reads as TGTGCCAGCTCACCGGGCGTTACAGGGGGCAAGGACGAGCAGTACTTC. Protein sequence: CASSPGVTGGKDEQYF.

This clonotype appeared a few times. V is TRBV29-1 and J is TRBJ2-1; D remains unclear. CDR1 and CDR2 (germline): SQVTM, ANQGSEA. The length of the CDR3 is 14 residues. The V end lost 1 base, the J end lost 4 bases, and 11 bases lay between the germline ends. The CDR3 is CSVEGWVSYNEQFF. The CDR3, as DNA: TGCAGCGTTGAAGGTTGGGTCTCGTACAATGAGCAGTTCTTC.

CDR3: CASKDREYIGELFF. The CDR3 DNA sequence: TGTGCCAGCAAGGACAGGGAATATATCGGGGAGCTGTTTTTT. J is TRBJ2-2 and V is TRBV6-5; 8 nucleotides line up with TRBD1. The CDR3 consists of 14 residues. Trimming took 7 bases from V and 7 from J; bases not matched to a gene: 8. CDR1 and CDR2 (germline): MNHEY, SVGAGI.

This rearrangement joins TRBV19 to TRBJ1-6; TRBD1 agrees at 8 bases. The germline gives CDR1 LNHDA, CDR2 SQIVND (reference sequence). CDR3 length equals 15 residues. V shed 7 bases, J shed 7 bases, and the junction held 9 bases outside the gene matches. This CDR3 is CASNPGTGRNSPLHF. The CDR3 DNA sequence: TGTGCCAGTAATCCCGGGACAGGAAGGAATTCACCCCTCCACTTT.

The chain has TRBV6-1 and TRBJ1-5; perhaps TRBD1 as D (5 bases). V was clipped by 6 bases and J by 3 bases, with 15 bases between them. The CDR3 loop spans 15 amino acids. In germline, CDR1 is MNHNS, CDR2 SASEGT. The CDR3 region is CASSPFDSDNQPQHF. The CDR3 nucleotides read TGTGCCAGCAGCCCGTTCGACAGCGACAATCAGCCCCAGCATTTT.

This sequence joins TRBV25-1 and TRBJ1-5; 9 positions agree with TRBD1. The CDR3 is 16 amino acids. Trimming cost V 3 bases and J 4 bases; bases outside gene matches: 7. The germline V gene encodes CDR1 MGHDK and CDR2 SYGVNS. CDR3 in amino acids: CASSEDYGTGNQPQHF. In DNA, the CDR3 is TGTGCCAGCAGTGAGGATTATGGGACAGGGAATCAGCCCCAGCATTTT.

V is TRBV6-6 and J is TRBJ2-1, with D tentatively TRBD2 (5 bases). Germline V gene lookup returns CDR1 MNHNY and CDR2 SVGAGI (reference sequence). V was pared by 4 bases and J by 1 base, with 8 bases between. There are 14 residues in the CDR3. Here the CDR3 reads CASSWTASYNEQFF. DNA for the CDR3: TGTGCCAGCAGTTGGACTGCTTCCTACAATGAGCAGTTCTTC.

The chain couples TRBV19 to TRBJ2-6; no clear D. The CDR3 loop spans 17 amino acids. Trimming removed 3 bases from V and 1 base from J, with 13 bases in between. Germline V gene sequence: CDR1 LNHDA, CDR2 SQIVND (reference sequence). The CDR3 is CASSILGPASGANVLTF. Here the CDR3 DNA reads TGTGCCAGTAGTATCCTCGGTCCGGCATCTGGGGCCAACGTCCTGACTTTC.

This clonotype was detected only once. The V call is TRBV6-6, the J call TRBJ2-7; a possible D gene is TRBD2 (6 bases). Germline V gene lookup returns CDR1 MNHNY and CDR2 SVGAGI (reference sequence). There are 14 residues in the CDR3. Trimming left V 6 bases short and J 3 bases short, with 15 bases between. The CDR3 DNA reads as TGTGCCAGCAGCCCTCTCGGGACTTACTACGAGCAGTACGTC. Translating it yields CASSPLGTYYEQYV.

The chain carries TRBV29-1 and TRBJ1-1, with D tentatively TRBD1 (5 bases). Between the trimmed V and J ends, which lost 7 bases and 4 bases, there was a span of 13 bases. The germline V gene has CDR1 SQVTM and CDR2 ANQGSEA. The CDR3 spans 12 residues. The CDR3 region has the DNA TGCAGCGGGCAGGGTTGGGTCACTGAAGCTTTCTTT. As protein: CSGQGWVTEAFF.

The genes are TRBV29-1 and TRBJ2-7; tentative D call: TRBD2 (5 bases). V was cut by 6 bases and J by 4 bases, with 16 bases left in between. The CDR3 has 13 residues. Germline V CDR1 and CDR2: SQVTM, ANQGSEA. CDR3 bases: TGCAGCGTACGGACTGGGAGTAAGTACGAGCAGTACTTC. This encodes CSVRTGSKYEQYF.

The chain uses TRBV29-1 and TRBJ1-2; D is uncertain. The CDR3 length is 13 residues. Trimming pared 5 bases from V and 7 bases from J, leaving 17 bases between. Germline-derived CDR1 and CDR2 are SQVTM and ANQGSEA. CDR3 nucleotides: TGCAGCGTTCCCCTCGGGGTCGTAGGTGGCTACACCTTC. Its protein product is CSVPLGVVGGYTF.

To note about this clonotype: The germline gene is not matched at one end of the junction; a read error may be the cause. J is TRBJ1-2 and V is TRBV18; weak D call: TRBD1 (5 bases). Germline V gene lookup returns CDR1 KGHSH and CDR2 LQKENI. The CDR3 has 16 amino acids. CDR3 sequence: CASSPLGKTASYSYTF. The CDR3 nucleotides read TGTGCCAGCTCACCCTTGGGAAAGACAGCCAGCTATAGCTACACCTTC.

This chain links TRBV12-3 or TRBV12-4 with TRBJ2-7; D might be TRBD1 (6 bases). The V end lost 0 bases, the J end lost 5 bases, and 14 bases lay between the germline ends. The CDR3 extends over 15 amino acids. The CDR3 coding sequence is TGTGCCAGCAGTTTAGCGTTAGGACAGCGCCACGAGCAGTACTTC. Its protein product is CASSLALGQRHEQYF.

This clonotype occurred a few times. The gene calls are TRBV27 and TRBJ1-5, with D unresolved. The CDR3 is 12 amino acids. Germline V gene lookup returns CDR1 MNHEY and CDR2 SMNVEV (reference sequence). V shed 5 bases and J shed 5 bases, with 7 bases lying between them. CDR3 amino acids: CASSPTDQPQHF. The DNA for the CDR3 is TGTGCCAGCAGTCCTACCGATCAGCCCCAGCATTTT.

The gene calls are TRBV29-1 and TRBJ1-2; D is undetermined. V lost 2 bases and J 4 bases, leaving 11 bases between the germline ends. Looked up from germline, CDR1 is SQVTM and CDR2 is ANQGSEA. The CDR3 contains 13 residues. This chain's CDR3 is CSVESLRPYGYTF. The CDR3, as DNA: TGCAGCGTTGAAAGTCTACGGCCCTATGGCTACACCTTC.

J is TRBJ2-7 and V is TRBV10-3, with D maybe TRBD1 (5 bases). Germline CDR1 reads ENHRY; CDR2 reads SYGVKD. The CDR3 loop spans 13 amino acids. The ends were cut back, 10 bases at V and 1 base at J, with 14 bases in the middle. This CDR3 is CASKQAQSYEQYF. The CDR3 DNA is TGTGCCAGCAAACAGGCCCAATCCTACGAGCAGTACTTC.